This entry describes one TCR beta chain. This clonotype was counted a few times. What this receptor recognizes is not known. No much larger clone exists at a distance of one base, and base qualities are not known. These data are taken from a study of T cells after yellow fever vaccination (dated by TCRdb to the late 2010s). Study-level background: The SMART-Seq v4 Ultra Low Input RNA kit was used to prepare libraries from fractions with low cell numbers. To track T-cell clones before and after primary and booster YFV17D yellow fever vaccination, bulk TCR alpha and beta repertoires were sequenced longitudinally. Two healthy male donors, one aged 18 to 30 and one aged 30 to 40 years, made up the cohort. Bulk PBMC replicates and cell subsets were isolated from blood drawn at multiple timepoints before and after both primary and secondary immunization.

TCR cDNA was synthesized by 5'RACE template switching, which introduced a universal primer site and unique molecular identifiers. Priming for cDNA synthesis came from both the TCR alpha and TCR beta constant segments. Two PCR steps were used to amplify libraries, with sample barcodes and sequencing adapters being added in the second step. Sequencing of the libraries was done on either Illumina HiSeq 2500 (2x100 bp) or NovaSeq (2x150 bp). The study's own analysis went as follows. Reads were demultiplexed and collapsed into UMI consensus sequences with MIGEC, and V(D)J alignment was performed with MiXCR. Using edgeR on replicate PBMC samples, clonotypes were called vaccine-responding if FDR was below 0.01 and the log2 fold change was above 5 up to day 15. CD4 or CD8 identity was assigned to each bulk clonotype according to whether the clonotype was present at higher abundance in the sequenced CD4 repertoire or the sequenced CD8 repertoire. Through fastp at Q25 and MiXCR, TCRdb rebuilt clones from the public reads, retaining in-frame beta chains. Duplicate CDR3 protein sequences are folded into a single record with the most common DNA and genes. The V and J calls reflect TCRdb's pipeline rather than the authors' work. This sample holds 450,000 to 650,000 distinct CDR3 sequences; roughly 12% were observed only once. The top ten hold about an eighth of the sample.

What the authors observed across the whole study: Only a couple of donors were included in the study, so the extent to which the findings can be generalized is limited. Compared with the primary T-cell response, the secondary T-cell response was weaker but faster, peaking on day 5 rather than day 15. Most clones expanded after primary vaccination (around 96% of CD4 and around 89% of CD8) were re-detected after the booster, suggesting that broad memory maintenance occurred. A small share of clonotypes occurred in both CD4 and CD8 compartments, likely arising from convergent recombination. Because abundant contaminating clonotypes from the bulk population could be contained in FACS-sorted repertoires, computational filtering was required.

Interpreted using the paper, the treatment or condition label stands for: live attenuated yellow fever vaccine strain. At each blood-draw timepoint, two biological replicates of bulk PBMCs were obtained. A standard Ficoll-Paque protocol was used to isolate PBMCs from peripheral blood. TriZol was used to extract RNA from bulk PBMCs, from CD4 and CD8 fractions, and from dextramer-positive and dextramer-negative fractions. V was cut back by 8 bases and J by 0 bases, leaving a gap of 14 bases between them. There are 14 amino acids in the CDR3, from cysteine to phenylalanine inclusive. Of the read, only the CDR3 DNA is kept; its 42 bases are in frame from base 1. The germline V gene encodes CDR1 MNHNS and CDR2 SASEGT.

This receptor was taken from a man aged 30 to 39 who received the YFV17D yellow fever vaccine. This chain joins TRBV6-1 to TRBJ2-7; the D gene is perhaps TRBD2, on 6 matching bases. This specimen consisted of PBMCs, obtained on the day of the yellow fever booster vaccination. The CDR3 reads as follows: CASGGTPSSYEQYF. The DNA is as follows: TGTGCCAGCGGGGGGACCCCGAGCTCCTACGAGCAGTACTTC.